This TCR beta chain was retrieved from a study of Ad26.COV2.S vaccination and SARS-CoV-2 variants. Study context: Donor had been placed in the Ad26.COV2.S arm of the COV1001 trial. Intramuscularly, Ad26.COV2.S was given either once or twice, 56 days apart.

Treatment given: approximately 18 received Ad26.COV2.S at low or high dose, single or two shots; 5 received placebo; per-sample allocation not given. The study sampled participants on day 63 after the first vaccine or placebo injection. V was shortened by 4 bases and J by 2 bases, with 19 bases between the two germline ends. The CDR3 consists of 17 residues. Germline assignment: CDR1 LGHNA and CDR2 YNFKEQ. Clones were sequenced by immunoSEQ multiplex PCR, and TCRdb holds only the in-frame ones, with some missing. The sample shows 400,000 to 500,000 clones, 89% of them seen only once. The starting material was peripheral blood, obtained in a trial of Ad26.COV2.S vaccine versus placebo. The V and J genes are TRBV4-2 and TRBJ2-3, with D possibly matching TRBD2 (6 bases). The sequence came from a person between 18 and 65 years old who received the Ad26.COV2.S COVID-19 vaccine or a placebo. The DNA for the CDR3 is TGTGCCAGCAGCCTTCCGGGCCAGGCGGGGTCCACAGATACGCAGTATTTT. Its translation is CASSLPGQAGSTDTQYF.